Described below is a single TCR beta chain sequence and its context. Its target is unknown. These data come from a study of radiotherapy plus CTLA-4 blockade in lung cancer. This CDR3 has 16 residues. J was trimmed by 3 bases and V by 2 bases; bases with no gene match: 7. Germline loops: CDR1 SGHNT, CDR2 YYREEE (reference sequence). General observations from the study: Blood TCR clones of tumor origin expanded after radiotherapy plus ipilimumab. It was early blood T cell clone dynamics, with interferon-beta, that reportedly best predicted response.

Some clones are missing from TCRdb's copy, which holds only in-frame ones; the method was immunoSEQ multiplex PCR. In the table there are 90,000 to 150,000 clones, around 75% of which are singletons. Focal radiation plus CTLA-4 blockade with ipilimumab was administered to patients who had chemo-refractory metastatic non-small-cell lung cancer. This specimen was peripheral blood, taken from a patient treated with radiotherapy plus ipilimumab. This clonotype was obtained from a human donor with non-small cell lung cancer who had a partial response to radiotherapy plus ipilimumab. This sequence joins TRBV5-4 and TRBJ2-3, with 9 bases fitting TRBD1. The CDR3, as DNA: TGTGCCAGCAGCTTCCCCGGGACAGGGAAGACAGATACGCAGTATTTT. The encoded protein is CASSFPGTGKTDTQYF.